This T cell receptor (beta chain) appears in the sequencing data of a study of blood T cell repertoires in COVID-19. The wider study: Samples came from the United States, Italy and Spain, spanning acute and convalescent COVID-19. T cells, B-cell-depleted T cells, or PBMCs supplied cDNA or gDNA.

In assigning cohorts, the study relied on participant-reported clinical history. Method: immunoSEQ multiplex PCR; TCRdb's copy keeps in-frame clones and lacks some. Among 150,000 to 200,000 clones listed, nearly 90% were seen once. CDR1 KGHSH and CDR2 LQKENI come from the germline V gene. V shed 4 bases and J shed 6 bases, with 12 bases lying between them. The CDR3 covers 13 residues. Sequenced: PBMCs or T cells enriched from blood (not recorded which). The chain couples TRBV18 to TRBJ1-2, with D unresolved. The TCR sequence derives from a middle-aged woman with acute COVID-19. CDR3 region: CASSQALGDGYTF. In DNA, the CDR3 is TGTGCCAGCTCACAGGCCTTGGGAGATGGCTACACCTTC.